This passage covers 10 T cell receptor beta chains from one sample sequenced in a study of Tregs in tolerant kidney transplant recipients. Mixed chimerism was transient after nonmyeloablative marrow transplants from related graft donors. Repertoires were generated with immunoSEQ multiplex PCR, while TCRdb's copy carries only in-frame clones and drops some. The sample records roughly 64,000 clones, about 89% being singletons. The sequencing used CD4+ T cells from blood (PBMCs), collected 6 months after the transplant. The receptors shown here come from a human patient who received a combined kidney and bone marrow transplant. Some T cells may have come from the graft donor.

The chain employs TRBV25-1 and TRBJ1-6; 10 bases are shared with TRBD1. From germline, CDR1 is MGHDK and CDR2 SYGVNS. The V and J ends lost 8 bases and 6 bases, in that order; junction bases with no gene match: 4. There are 14 residues in the CDR3. The CDR3 nucleotides read TGTGCCAGCTTGGGACAGGGGTTTAATTCACCCCTCCACTTT. Amino acids: CASLGQGFNSPLHF.

V gene TRBV6-1 combines with J gene TRBJ2-2; the match to TRBD2 covers 8 bases. This CDR3 comprises 14 residues. CDR1 and CDR2 (germline): MNHNS, SASEGT. V was pared by 5 bases and J by 7 bases, with 6 bases of the junction left unmatched. The DNA for the CDR3 is TGTGCCAGCAGTCGGTCCGGGGGGGTCGGGGAGCTGTTTTTT. Encoded protein: CASSRSGGVGELFF.

The chain joins TRBV7-2 to TRBJ2-1; D is undetermined. CDR1 is SGHTA, CDR2 FQGNSA, per germline. This CDR3 region has 15 residues. Trimming left V 1 base short and J 2 bases short, with 9 bases between. The CDR3 spells CASSLEQQTYNEQFF. In DNA form, the CDR3 reads TGTGCCAGCAGCTTAGAGCAACAGACCTACAATGAGCAGTTCTTC.

The CDR3 is CASSGYSGRAHEQYF. As DNA, the CDR3 is TGTGCCAGCAGTGGCTACAGCGGGAGGGCCCACGAGCAGTACTTC. This chain links TRBV27 with TRBJ2-7; 10 positions match TRBD2. CDR3 length: 15 amino acids. Germline values: CDR1 MNHEY, CDR2 SMNVEV (reference sequence). J was trimmed by 5 bases and V by 5 bases; bases with no gene match: 9.

The chain couples TRBV11-3 to TRBJ2-2, with a tentative D call TRBD1 (5 bases). The CDR3 spans 15 residues. Germline CDR1 reads SGHNT; CDR2 reads YENEEA. Trimming took off 5 bases at V and 2 bases at J, with 12 bases between the two ends. The CDR3 DNA reads TGTGCCAGCAGCCAGGGTGGGCTAAACACCGGGGAGCTGTTTTTT. This codes for CASSQGGLNTGELFF.

This clone was seen a single time. This chain joins TRBV11-3 and TRBJ2-7; the match to TRBD2 covers 10 bases. The CDR3 has 16 residues. The V and J ends lost 5 bases and 4 bases, in that order; junction bases with no gene match: 11. CDR1 and CDR2 from the germline V gene are SGHNT and YENEEA. CDR3 protein: CASSPALAGPPYEQYF. The DNA of the CDR3 is TGTGCCAGCAGCCCGGCACTAGCGGGGCCCCCATACGAGCAGTACTTC.

The chain carries TRBV4-2 and TRBJ2-5, with 7 bases identical to TRBD2. The ends lost 6 bases at V and 4 bases at J; junction bases unmatched: 8. This CDR3 spans 14 amino acids. Germline CDR1 reads LGHNA; CDR2 reads YNFKEQ. The CDR3 sequence is CASRTAGPGETQYF. CDR3 nucleotide sequence: TGTGCCAGCAGGACAGCGGGACCAGGAGAGACCCAGTACTTC.

The sample holds one count of this clone. Compared with germline, one end of the junction differs, possibly owing to a read error. The chain couples TRBV7-2 to TRBJ1-4; 7 positions match TRBD1. Germline V gene sequence: CDR1 SGHTA, CDR2 FQGNSA. There are 14 residues in the CDR3. This CDR3 reads CASSRDSSTERLFF. CDR3 nucleotides: TGTGCCAGCAGTCGGGACAGCTCTACCGAAAGACTGTTTTTT. Full variable domain (outside the CDR3, taken from reference TRBV7-2 and TRBJ1-4): GAGVSQSPSNKVTEKGKDVELRCDPISGHTALYWYRQSLGQGLEFLIYFQGNSAPDKSGLPSDRFSAERTGGSVSTLTIQRTQQEDSAVYLCASSRDSSTERLFFGSGTQLSVL.

This rearrangement joins TRBV2 to TRBJ2-3; 7 bases are shared with TRBD1. Trimming removed 6 bases from V and 4 bases from J; junction bases left unmatched: 7. The CDR3 extends over 14 amino acids. Germline CDR1 is SNHLY and CDR2 is FYNNEI. CDR3 protein: CASSEDTGADTQYF. Written as DNA, the CDR3 is TGTGCCAGCAGCGAGGACACAGGGGCAGATACGCAGTATTTT. Combining the CDR3 with reference TRBV2 and TRBJ2-3 gives the whole variable domain EPEVTQTPSHQVTQMGQEVILRCVPISNHLYFYWYRQILGQKVEFLVSFYNNEISEKSEIFDDQFSVERPDGSNFTLKIRSTKLEDSAMYFCASSEDTGADTQYFGPGTRLTVL.

This chain joins TRBV4-1 and TRBJ2-6; TRBD2 aligns across 7 bases. J was trimmed by 2 bases and V by 6 bases; bases with no gene match: 13. Looked up from germline, CDR1 is MGHRA and CDR2 is YSYEKL. This CDR3 is built from 18 residues. The CDR3 reads CASRPRLAPVPGANVLTF. CDR3 nucleotide sequence: TGCGCCAGCAGACCTAGACTAGCCCCTGTCCCTGGGGCCAACGTCCTGACTTTC.